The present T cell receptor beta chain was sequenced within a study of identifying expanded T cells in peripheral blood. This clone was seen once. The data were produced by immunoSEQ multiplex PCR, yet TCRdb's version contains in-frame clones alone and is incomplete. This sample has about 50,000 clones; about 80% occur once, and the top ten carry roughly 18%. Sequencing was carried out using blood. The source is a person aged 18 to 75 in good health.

CDR3 sequence: CASSVQALAEAFF. CDR3 nucleotides: TGTGCCAGCAGTGTTCAGGCACTGGCTGAAGCTTTCTTT. The V call is TRBV2, the J call TRBJ1-1; no definite D call. Germline CDR1 SNHLY, CDR2 FYNNEI. V was trimmed by 4 bases and J by 6 bases, leaving 12 bases between them. The CDR3 length is 13 residues.